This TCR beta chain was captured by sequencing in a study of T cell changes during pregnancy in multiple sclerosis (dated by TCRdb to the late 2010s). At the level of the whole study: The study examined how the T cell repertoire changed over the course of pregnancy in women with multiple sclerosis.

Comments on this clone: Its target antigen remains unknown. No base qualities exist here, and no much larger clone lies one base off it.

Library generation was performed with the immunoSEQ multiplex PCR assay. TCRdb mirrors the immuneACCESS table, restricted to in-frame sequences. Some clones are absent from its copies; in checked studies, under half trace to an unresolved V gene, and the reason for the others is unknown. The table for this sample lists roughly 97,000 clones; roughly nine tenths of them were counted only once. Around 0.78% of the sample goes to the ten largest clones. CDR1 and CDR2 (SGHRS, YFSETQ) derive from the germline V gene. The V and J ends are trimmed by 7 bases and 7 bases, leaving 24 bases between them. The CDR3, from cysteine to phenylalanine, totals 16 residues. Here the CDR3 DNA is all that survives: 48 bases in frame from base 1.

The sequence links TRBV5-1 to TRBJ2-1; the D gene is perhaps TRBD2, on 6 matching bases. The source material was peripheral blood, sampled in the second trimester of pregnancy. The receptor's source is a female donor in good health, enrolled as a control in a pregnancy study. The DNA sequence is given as TGCGCCAGCTCCCTTAGAGACCGCGGGATTGTAAATGAGCAGTTCTTC. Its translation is CASSLRDRGIVNEQFF.